This TCR beta chain comes out of a study of response to subunit inactivated influenza vaccine. The germline V gene encodes CDR1 SQVTM and CDR2 ANQGSEA. The CDR3 has 16 amino acids. V shed 4 bases and J shed 0 bases, with 18 bases lying between them. Ten or more counts support this clonotype. TCRdb passed the RT-PCR reads through MiXCR, listing each CDR3 protein once. The sample yields about 570,000 distinct CDR3 sequences, about 10% seen once. This same sample was also part of a study on T cells expressing NK-cell markers. That study adds: UMIs were included in TCR beta cDNA generated by 5'RACE template switching. Sorted T-cell subsets CD3+CD56+NKG2C+, CD3+CD56+NKG2C- and CD3+CD56-NKG2C+ were TCR beta-sequenced. Eight donors were sequenced, of whom seven were HCMV-seropositive, while the remaining one was HCMV-seronegative.

The sample here was PBMCs from blood, taken on the day of vaccination. The sequence came from a man aged 50 to 60 who received an inactivated influenza vaccine. This chain links TRBV29-1 with TRBJ1-1; D call uncertain. The DNA for the CDR3 is TGCAGCGTTGTATTATCTTTTGGGAGGATGAACACTGAAGCTTTCTTT. Its translation is CSVVLSFGRMNTEAFF.